This T cell receptor (beta chain) originates from a study of blood T cell repertoires in COVID-19. Turning to the study itself: Both acute and convalescent COVID-19 samples were obtained from the United States, Italy and Spain. Sources were T cells, B-cell-depleted T cells, or PBMCs; the material itself was cDNA or gDNA.

This CDR3 region has 14 residues. CDR1 and CDR2 (germline): SGHTA, FQGNSA. Trimming left V 3 bases short and J 7 bases short, with 10 bases between. Authors' data handling: Scientists estimated how many nucleated cells there were by amplifying reference gene primers. Sequencing used immunoSEQ multiplex PCR; TCRdb keeps in-frame clones, though not all of them. V and J calls and clone size follow that table, whereas D and trimming were derived from the DNA. The sample has about 230,000 clones; 65% to 85% are singletons. This clone was seen a handful of times. The TCR comes from a middle-aged man with acute or convalescent COVID-19. The chain combines TRBV7-2 with TRBJ1-6, with D perhaps matching TRBD1 (5 bases). The material sequenced was peripheral blood. CDR3 DNA sequence: TGTGCCAGCAGCTTTGGACACCTCAATTCACCCCTCCACTTT. This codes for CASSFGHLNSPLHF.